Sequencing of this TCR beta chain was carried out in a study of PD-L1 blockade in urothelial cancer. Study-wide context: Patients had received 0 to 3 prior chemotherapy regimens.

The germline gives CDR1 SGHTS, CDR2 YDEGEE. The CDR3 runs to 15 residues. V lost 7 bases to trimming and J lost 5 bases, with 21 bases between them. Synthetic TCR analog templates were added to each PCR reaction. Using immunoSEQ multiplex PCR, the repertoire was profiled, and TCRdb retains in-frame clones only, with some absent. The sample consists of 45,000 or so clones, roughly 80% of them appearing once. Stated time point: pretreatment peripheral blood. This clone occurred a few times. The clonotype comes from a man aged 50-60 years with urothelial cancer. The chain couples TRBV5-8 to TRBJ1-1, with D maybe TRBD1 (6 bases). This material consisted of PBMCs, taken around atezolizumab (anti-PD-L1) treatment. The CDR3 DNA sequence: TGTGCCAGCGGAACACGGGACAAGGGAGCTACTGAAGCTTTCTTT. Protein product: CASGTRDKGATEAFF.